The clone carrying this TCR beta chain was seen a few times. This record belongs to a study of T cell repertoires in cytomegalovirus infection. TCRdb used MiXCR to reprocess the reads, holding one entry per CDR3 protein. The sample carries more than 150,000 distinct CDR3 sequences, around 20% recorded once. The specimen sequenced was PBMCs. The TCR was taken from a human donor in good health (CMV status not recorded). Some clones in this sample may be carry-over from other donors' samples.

CDR3 region: CASSLVEATEAFF. The CDR3 nucleotides read TGTGCCAGCAGCTTAGTCGAGGCCACTGAAGCTTTCTTT. The genes are TRBV7-9 and TRBJ1-1, with unresolved D. V was pared by 1 base and J by 4 bases, with 7 bases between. CDR3 length equals 13 residues. Germline V gene lookup returns CDR1 SEHNR and CDR2 FQNEAQ (reference sequence).